The TCR beta chain described here comes from a study of blood T cell repertoires in COVID-19. Background on the study: Samples came from the United States, Italy and Spain, spanning acute and convalescent COVID-19.

V lost 1 base, J lost 6 bases, and 18 bases lay in between. CDR1 MGHDK and CDR2 SYGVNS come from the germline V gene. This CDR3 comprises 16 residues. Per the authors' pipeline: From reference gene primer amplification, estimates of nucleated cell counts were derived. Sequencing was performed with immunoSEQ multiplex PCR; in TCRdb, only in-frame clones are kept and a portion is missing. That table furnishes V, J and clone size, whereas the DNA furnished D and trimming. The data show 300,000 to 450,000 clones, 70% to 90% seen once. This clone was detected once. Donors in Cohort 3 counted as recovered after two negative PCRs, clearance, or symptom resolution.

The source of this sequence is a woman under 30 who had recovered from COVID-19. The specimen sequenced was PBMCs or T cells enriched from blood (not recorded which). The chain uses TRBV25-1 and TRBJ1-2; D unresolved. This chain's CDR3 is CASSESVAGKVDGYTF. The CDR3 region has the DNA TGTGCCAGCAGTGAATCTGTCGCAGGCAAGGTCGATGGCTACACCTTC.